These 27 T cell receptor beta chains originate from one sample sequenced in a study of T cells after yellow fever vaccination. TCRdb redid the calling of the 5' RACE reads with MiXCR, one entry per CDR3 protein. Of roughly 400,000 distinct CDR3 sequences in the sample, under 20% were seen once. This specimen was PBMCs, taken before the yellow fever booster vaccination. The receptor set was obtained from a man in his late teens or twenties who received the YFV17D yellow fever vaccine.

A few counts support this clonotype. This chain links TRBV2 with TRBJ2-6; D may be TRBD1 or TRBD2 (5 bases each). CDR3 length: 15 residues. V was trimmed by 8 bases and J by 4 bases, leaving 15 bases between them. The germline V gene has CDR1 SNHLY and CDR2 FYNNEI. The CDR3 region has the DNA TGTGCCAGCTCCCGGGGCGCGATGGGGGCCAACGTCCTGACTTTC. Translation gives CASSRGAMGANVLTF.

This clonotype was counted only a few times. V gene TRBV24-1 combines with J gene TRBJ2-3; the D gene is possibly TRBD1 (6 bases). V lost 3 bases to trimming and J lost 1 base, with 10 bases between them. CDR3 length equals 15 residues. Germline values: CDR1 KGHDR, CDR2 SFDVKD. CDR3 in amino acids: CATSDGGRGTDTQYF. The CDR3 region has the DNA TGTGCCACCAGTGATGGGGGCAGGGGCACAGATACGCAGTATTTT.

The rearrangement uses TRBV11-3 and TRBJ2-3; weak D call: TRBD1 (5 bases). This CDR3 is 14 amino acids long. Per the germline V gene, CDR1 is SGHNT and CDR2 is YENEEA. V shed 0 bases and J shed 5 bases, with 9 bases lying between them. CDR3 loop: CASSLEGLGDTQYF. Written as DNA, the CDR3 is TGTGCCAGCAGCTTAGAGGGGCTGGGAGATACGCAGTATTTT.

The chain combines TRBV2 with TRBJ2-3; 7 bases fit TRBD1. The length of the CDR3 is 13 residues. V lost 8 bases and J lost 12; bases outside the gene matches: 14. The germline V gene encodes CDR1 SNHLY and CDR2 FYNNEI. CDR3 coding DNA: TGTGCCAGCCTCGGATTGGGGACAGATGGACAGTATTTT. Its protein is CASLGLGTDGQYF.

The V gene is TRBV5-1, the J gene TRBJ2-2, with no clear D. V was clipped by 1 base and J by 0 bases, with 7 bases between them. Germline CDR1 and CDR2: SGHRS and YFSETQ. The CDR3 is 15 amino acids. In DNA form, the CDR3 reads TGCGCCAGCAGCTTGAACTTGGCGAACACCGGGGAGCTGTTTTTT. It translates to CASSLNLANTGELFF.

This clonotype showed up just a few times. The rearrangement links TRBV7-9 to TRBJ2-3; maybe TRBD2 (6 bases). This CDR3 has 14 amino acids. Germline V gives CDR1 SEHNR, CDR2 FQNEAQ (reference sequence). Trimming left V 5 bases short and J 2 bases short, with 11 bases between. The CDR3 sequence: CASSRESYTDTQYF. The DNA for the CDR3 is TGTGCCAGCAGCCGGGAGTCCTACACAGATACGCAGTATTTT.

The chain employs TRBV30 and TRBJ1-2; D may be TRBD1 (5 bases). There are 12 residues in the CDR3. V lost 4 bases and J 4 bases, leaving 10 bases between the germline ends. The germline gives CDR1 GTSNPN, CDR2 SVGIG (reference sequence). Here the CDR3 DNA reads TGTGCCTGGACCAGGGTCGGCTATGGCTACACCTTC. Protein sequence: CAWTRVGYGYTF. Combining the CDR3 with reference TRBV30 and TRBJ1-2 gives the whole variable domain SQTIHQWPATLVQPVGSPLSLECTVEGTSNPNLYWYRQAAGRGLQLLFYSVGIGQISSEVPQNLSASRPQDRQFILSSKKLLLSDSGFYLCAWTRVGYGYTFGSGTRLTVV.

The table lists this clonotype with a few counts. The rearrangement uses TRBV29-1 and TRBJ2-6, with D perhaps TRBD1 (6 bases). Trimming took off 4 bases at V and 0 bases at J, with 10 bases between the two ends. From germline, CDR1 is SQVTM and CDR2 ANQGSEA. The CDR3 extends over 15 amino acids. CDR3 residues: CSVGTDYSGANVLTF. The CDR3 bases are TGCAGCGTTGGGACAGACTACTCTGGGGCCAACGTCCTGACTTTC.

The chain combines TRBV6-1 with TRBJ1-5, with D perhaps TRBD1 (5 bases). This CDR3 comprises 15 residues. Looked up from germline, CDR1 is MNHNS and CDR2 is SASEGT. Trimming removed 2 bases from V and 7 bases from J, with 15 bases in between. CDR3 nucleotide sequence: TGTGCCAGCAGTGAACCCCGTCGCGGGACCCAGCCCCAGCATTTT. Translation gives CASSEPRRGTQPQHF.

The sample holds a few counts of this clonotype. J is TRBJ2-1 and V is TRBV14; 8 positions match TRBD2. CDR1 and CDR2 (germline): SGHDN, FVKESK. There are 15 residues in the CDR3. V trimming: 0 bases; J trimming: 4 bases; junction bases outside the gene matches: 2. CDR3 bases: TGTGCCAGCAGCCAAGACGCTAGCGGGTACAATGAGCAGTTCTTC. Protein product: CASSQDASGYNEQFF.

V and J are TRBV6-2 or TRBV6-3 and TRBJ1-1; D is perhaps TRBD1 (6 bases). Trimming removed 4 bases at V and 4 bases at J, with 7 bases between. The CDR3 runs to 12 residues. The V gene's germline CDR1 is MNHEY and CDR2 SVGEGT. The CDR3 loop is CASSWGRTEAFF. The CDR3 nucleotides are TGTGCCAGCAGTTGGGGGCGCACTGAAGCTTTCTTT.

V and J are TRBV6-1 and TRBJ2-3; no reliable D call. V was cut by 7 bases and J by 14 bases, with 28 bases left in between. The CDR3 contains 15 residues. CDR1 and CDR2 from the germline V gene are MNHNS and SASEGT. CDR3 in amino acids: CASKLRTVGYTQWYF. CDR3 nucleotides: TGTGCCAGCAAGCTCAGAACCGTCGGGTATACGCAGTGGTATTTT.

The CDR3 sequence: CASSLDLGAYTEAFF. Here the CDR3 DNA reads TGTGCCAGCAGCTTAGACTTAGGGGCCTACACTGAAGCTTTCTTT. The rearrangement joins TRBV7-2 to TRBJ1-1, with D possibly being TRBD1 (5 bases). Germline V lookup: CDR1 SGHTA, CDR2 FQGNSA. Trimming took off 1 base at V and 3 bases at J, with 12 bases between the two ends. This CDR3 has 15 amino acids.

The CDR3 DNA sequence: TGTGCCAGCATAGGGTCAGTAGGGCCGACCACTGAAGCTTTCTTT. This sequence encodes CASIGSVGPTTEAFF. This chain connects TRBV6-5 to TRBJ1-1; D gene ambiguous. V was trimmed by 7 bases and J by 4 bases, leaving 19 bases between them. The germline CDR1 and CDR2 sequences are MNHEY and SVGAGI. This CDR3 contains 15 residues.

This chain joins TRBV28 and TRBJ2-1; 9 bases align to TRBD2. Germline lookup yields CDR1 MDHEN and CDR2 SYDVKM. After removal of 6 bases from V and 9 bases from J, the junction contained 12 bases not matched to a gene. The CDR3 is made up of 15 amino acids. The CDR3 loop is CASRPGAGGPGEQFF. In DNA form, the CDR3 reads TGTGCCAGCAGACCGGGTGCGGGGGGGCCGGGTGAGCAGTTCTTC.

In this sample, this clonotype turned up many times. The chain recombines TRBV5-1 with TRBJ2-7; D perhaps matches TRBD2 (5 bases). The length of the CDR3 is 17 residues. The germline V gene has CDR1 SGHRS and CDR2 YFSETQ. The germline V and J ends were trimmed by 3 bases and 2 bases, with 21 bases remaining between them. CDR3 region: CASSSLPRASGTYEQYF. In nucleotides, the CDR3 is TGCGCCAGCAGCTCCCTCCCTCGGGCTTCGGGGACCTACGAGCAGTACTTC.

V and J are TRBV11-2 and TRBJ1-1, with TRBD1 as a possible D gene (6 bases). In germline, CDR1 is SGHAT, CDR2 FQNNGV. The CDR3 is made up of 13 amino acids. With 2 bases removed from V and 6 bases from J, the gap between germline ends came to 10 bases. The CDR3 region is CASSLQGLAEAFF. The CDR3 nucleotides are TGTGCCAGCAGCTTACAGGGGCTCGCTGAAGCTTTCTTT.

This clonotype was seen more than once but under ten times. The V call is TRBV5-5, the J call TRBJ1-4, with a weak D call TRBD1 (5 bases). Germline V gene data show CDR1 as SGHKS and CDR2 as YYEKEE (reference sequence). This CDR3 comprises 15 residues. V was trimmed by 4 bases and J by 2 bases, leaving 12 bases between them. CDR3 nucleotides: TGTGCCAGCAGCGGACCGGGGCCTACTAATGAAAAACTGTTTTTT. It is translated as CASSGPGPTNEKLFF.

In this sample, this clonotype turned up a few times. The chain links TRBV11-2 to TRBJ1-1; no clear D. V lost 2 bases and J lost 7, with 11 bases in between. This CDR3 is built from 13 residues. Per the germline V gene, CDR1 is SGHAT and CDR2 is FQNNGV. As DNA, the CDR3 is TGTGCCAGCAGCTTATATGGCCTTGGTGAAGCTTTCTTT. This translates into CASSLYGLGEAFF.

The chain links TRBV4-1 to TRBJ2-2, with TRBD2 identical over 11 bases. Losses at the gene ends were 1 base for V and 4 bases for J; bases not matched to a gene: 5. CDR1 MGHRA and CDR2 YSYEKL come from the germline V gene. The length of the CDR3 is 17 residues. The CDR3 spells CASSQVLAGVPTGELFF. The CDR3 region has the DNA TGCGCCAGCAGCCAAGTACTAGCGGGGGTTCCCACCGGGGAGCTGTTTTTT.

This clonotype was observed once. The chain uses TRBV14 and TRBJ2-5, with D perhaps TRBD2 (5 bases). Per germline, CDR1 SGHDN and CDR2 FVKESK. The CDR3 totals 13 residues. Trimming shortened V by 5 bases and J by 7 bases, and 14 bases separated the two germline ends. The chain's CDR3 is CASSYSNRGTQYF. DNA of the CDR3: TGTGCCAGCAGCTATTCGAACCGGGGGACCCAGTACTTC.

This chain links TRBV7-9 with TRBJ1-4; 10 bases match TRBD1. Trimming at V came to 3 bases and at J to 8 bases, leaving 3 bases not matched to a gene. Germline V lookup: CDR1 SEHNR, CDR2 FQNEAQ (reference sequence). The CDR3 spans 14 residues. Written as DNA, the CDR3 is TGTGCCAGCAGCTTGACAGGGGGCGAAGAAAAACTGTTTTTT. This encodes CASSLTGGEEKLFF.

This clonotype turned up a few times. The CDR3 loop is CSAAGGAEQPQHF. Here the CDR3 DNA reads TGCAGTGCCGCTGGGGGGGCGGAACAGCCCCAGCATTTT. This rearrangement joins TRBV20-1 to TRBJ1-5, with a tentative D call TRBD1 (6 bases). This CDR3 contains 13 residues. Germline assignment: CDR1 DFQATT and CDR2 SNEGSKA (reference sequence). The V gene lost 6 bases and the J gene lost 7 bases, with 16 bases spanning the gap.

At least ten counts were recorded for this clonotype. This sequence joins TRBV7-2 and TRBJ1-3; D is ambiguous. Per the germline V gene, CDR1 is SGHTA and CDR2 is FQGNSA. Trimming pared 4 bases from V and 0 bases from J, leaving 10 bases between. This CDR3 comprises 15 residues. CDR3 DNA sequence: TGTGCCAGCAGCTCCTCAGGAGGCTCTGGAAACACCATATATTTT. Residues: CASSSSGGSGNTIYF.

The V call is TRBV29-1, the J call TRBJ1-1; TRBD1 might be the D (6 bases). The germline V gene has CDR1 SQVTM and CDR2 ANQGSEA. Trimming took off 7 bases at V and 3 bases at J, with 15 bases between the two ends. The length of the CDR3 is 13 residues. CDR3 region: CSGGGAMHTEAFF. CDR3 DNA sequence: TGCAGCGGAGGGGGGGCAATGCACACTGAAGCTTTCTTT.

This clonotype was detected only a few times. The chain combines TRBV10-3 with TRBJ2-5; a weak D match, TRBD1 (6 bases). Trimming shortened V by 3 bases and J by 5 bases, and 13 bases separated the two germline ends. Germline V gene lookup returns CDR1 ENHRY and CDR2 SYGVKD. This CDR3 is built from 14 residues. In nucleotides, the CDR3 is TGTGCCATCAGTGAAGGTCAGGGGTCCGAGACCCAGTACTTC. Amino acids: CAISEGQGSETQYF.

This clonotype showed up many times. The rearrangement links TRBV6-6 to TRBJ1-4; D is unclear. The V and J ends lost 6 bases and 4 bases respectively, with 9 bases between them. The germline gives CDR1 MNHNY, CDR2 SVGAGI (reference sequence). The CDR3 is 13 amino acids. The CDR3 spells CASRDGINEKLFF. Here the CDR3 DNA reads TGTGCCAGCAGGGACGGAATTAATGAAAAACTGTTTTTT.